This TCR beta chain stems from a study of radiotherapy plus CTLA-4 blockade in lung cancer. Turning to the study itself: An objective response was seen in roughly 20% of patients, and disease control in less than 35%. Whole-study results and caveats: Peripheral blood showed expansion of tumor-derived TCR clones after radiotherapy and ipilimumab. Dynamics of early blood T cell clones, together with interferon-beta, were reportedly the best predictors of response.

Profiling relied on immunoSEQ multiplex PCR, and the TCRdb table lists in-frame clones only, not all of them. The top ten clones hold roughly 9.8% of a sample with roughly 76,000 clones, under 75% of them seen once. Chemo-refractory metastatic non-small-cell lung cancer patients received focal radiation with ipilimumab CTLA-4 blockade. This clone has just one count. The antigen remains unidentified. This TCR derives from a human donor with non-small cell lung cancer whose response to radiotherapy plus ipilimumab could not be evaluated. The sample was peripheral blood, taken from a patient treated with radiotherapy plus ipilimumab.

Here the CDR3 reads CSVPLWERTGGGVETQYF. For the CDR3, the DNA is TGCAGCGTTCCCCTGTGGGAGAGGACAGGGGGCGGGGTAGAGACCCAGTACTTC. This rearrangement joins TRBV29-1 to TRBJ2-5; 11 bases align to TRBD1. J gave up 4 bases and V 5 bases, and 18 bases lay outside the gene matches. Germline CDR1 is SQVTM and CDR2 is ANQGSEA. CDR3 length: 18 amino acids.